The present T cell receptor beta chain was sequenced within a study of T-cell memory formation after mild COVID-19. General observations from the study: Later expanders leaned CD4+, whereas clones that contracted between day 15 and 85 were balanced CD4/CD8.

It was 5'RACE with constant-segment primers that produced the TCR alpha and TCR beta cDNA libraries, which carried sample barcodes and UMIs. MiXCR, run by TCRdb on the 5' RACE reads, gives a single entry per CDR3 protein. The sample consists of about 400,000 distinct CDR3 sequences, more than 20% of them appearing once. Concerning this clonotype: The antigen remains unidentified.

This receptor was identified in an adult woman who had mild COVID-19 (a few samples of this study predate the infection). Cell type and time point are not known. The sample consisted of PBMCs or a T cell subset sorted from them (not recorded which).

The CDR3 reads CASSPRRGSGYTF. In DNA form, the CDR3 reads TGTGCCAGCAGCCCCCGGCGGGGTTCCGGCTACACCTTC. The chain recombines TRBV14 with TRBJ1-2; the D is unclear. V was shortened by 4 bases and J by 8 bases, with 14 bases between the two germline ends. This CDR3 has 13 amino acids. Looked up from germline, CDR1 is SGHDN and CDR2 is FVKESK.